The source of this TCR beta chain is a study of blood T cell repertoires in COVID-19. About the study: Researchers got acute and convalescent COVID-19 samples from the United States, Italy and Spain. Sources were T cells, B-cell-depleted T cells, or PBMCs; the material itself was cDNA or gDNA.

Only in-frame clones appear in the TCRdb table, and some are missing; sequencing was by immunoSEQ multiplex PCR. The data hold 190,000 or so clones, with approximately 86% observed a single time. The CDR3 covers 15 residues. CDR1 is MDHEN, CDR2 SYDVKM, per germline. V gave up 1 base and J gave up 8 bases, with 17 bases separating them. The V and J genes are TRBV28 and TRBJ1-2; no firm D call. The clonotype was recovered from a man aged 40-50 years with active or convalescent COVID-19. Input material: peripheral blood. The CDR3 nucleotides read TGTGCCAGCAGTTTATCGGCAGTGGGCCTCCTGGGCTACACCTTC. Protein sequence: CASSLSAVGLLGYTF.